Shown below are 32 T cell receptor beta chains from a single sample sequenced in a study of T cell changes during pregnancy in multiple sclerosis. The protocol was immunoSEQ multiplex PCR, while the TCRdb copy is restricted to in-frame clones and leaves out a portion. The sample records about 40,000 clones, roughly 88% being singletons. This specimen consisted of peripheral blood, obtained in the first trimester of pregnancy. These receptors were obtained from a female donor in good health, enrolled as a control in a pregnancy study.

The chain combines TRBV5-1 with TRBJ2-7, with D perhaps TRBD2 (5 bases). The germline V and J ends were trimmed by 5 bases and 5 bases, with 17 bases remaining between them. CDR1 and CDR2 (germline): SGHRS, YFSETQ. The CDR3 spans 14 residues. The CDR3 loop reads CASSQPGKKDEQYF. The CDR3 coding sequence is TGCGCCAGCAGTCAACCGGGAAAGAAGGACGAGCAGTACTTC.

The CDR3 DNA sequence: TGTGCCAGCAGCTTGGACCTACCCTATGGCTACACCTTC. It codes for CASSLDLPYGYTF. The chain is built from TRBV5-6 and TRBJ1-2, with D hard to call. This CDR3 region has 13 residues. Germline lookup yields CDR1 SGHDT and CDR2 YYEEEE. V lost 0 bases to trimming and J lost 4 bases, with 7 bases between them.

This sequence joins TRBV2 and TRBJ2-2, with D hard to call. This CDR3 region has 13 residues. The V and J ends lost 4 bases and 4 bases respectively, with 7 bases between them. The V gene's germline CDR1 is SNHLY and CDR2 FYNNEI. The CDR3 loop reads CASSGIATGELFF. The CDR3 DNA sequence: TGTGCCAGCAGTGGTATAGCCACCGGGGAGCTGTTTTTT.

V gene TRBV11-2 combines with J gene TRBJ1-6, with 10 bases that match TRBD1. This CDR3 contains 15 residues. Germline CDR1 reads SGHAT; CDR2 reads FQNNGV. V trimming: 5 bases; J trimming: 8 bases; junction bases outside the gene matches: 6. The CDR3 is CASSRTGTGDSPLHF. The CDR3 nucleotides read TGTGCCAGCAGCAGAACTGGGACAGGGGATTCACCCCTCCACTTT.

V gene TRBV4-2 combines with J gene TRBJ2-7; tentatively, D is TRBD2 (6 bases). Germline V gene lookup returns CDR1 LGHNA and CDR2 YNFKEQ. The germline V and J ends were trimmed by 1 base and 1 base, with 11 bases remaining between them. This CDR3 has 15 amino acids. The CDR3, as DNA: TGTGCCAGCAGCCAAGGTCAAGGAGGGTCCTACGAGCAGTACTTC. Protein: CASSQGQGGSYEQYF.

This chain connects TRBV30 to TRBJ1-5; 7 nucleotides line up with TRBD1. The V segment lost 6 bases and the J segment 1 base; nucleotides outside the gene matches: 3. From germline, CDR1 is GTSNPN and CDR2 SVGIG (reference sequence). This CDR3 has 13 amino acids. For the CDR3, the DNA is TGTGCCTGCCGACAGGGAAGCAATCAGCCCCAGCATTTT. Translated: CACRQGSNQPQHF.

This clone was picked up a small number of times. This chain connects TRBV4-1 to TRBJ2-7, with TRBD1 as a possible D gene (6 bases). Trimming removed 4 bases at V and 0 bases at J, with 16 bases between. The length of the CDR3 is 16 residues. CDR1 and CDR2 (germline): MGHRA, YSYEKL. CDR3 protein: CASSLQEGDGSYEQYF. CDR3 coding DNA: TGCGCCAGCAGCCTCCAAGAGGGGGACGGCTCCTACGAGCAGTACTTC.

The chain has TRBV30 and TRBJ2-1; maybe TRBD1 (6 bases). Germline V CDR1 and CDR2: GTSNPN, SVGIG (reference sequence). With 1 base removed from V and 10 bases from J, the gap between germline ends came to 14 bases. This CDR3 has 13 residues. This chain's CDR3 is CAWSGADSGEQFF. CDR3 nucleotides: TGTGCCTGGAGTGGCGCGGACAGTGGAGAGCAGTTCTTC. Together with reference TRBV30 and TRBJ2-1, the CDR3 gives the full variable domain: SQTIHQWPATLVQPVGSPLSLECTVEGTSNPNLYWYRQAAGRGLQLLFYSVGIGQISSEVPQNLSASRPQDRQFILSSKKLLLSDSGFYLCAWSGADSGEQFFGPGTRLTVL.

The gene calls are TRBV23-1 and TRBJ1-5; 7 bases fit TRBD1. TRBV23-1 is filed as an ORF, its function uncertain. The CDR3 contains 14 residues. The V segment lost 6 bases and the J segment 6 bases; nucleotides outside the gene matches: 8. DNA of the CDR3: TGCGCCAGCAGATTACAGAACAGGGGTCAGCCCCAGCATTTT. Its translation: CASRLQNRGQPQHF.

To note about this clone: The sample carries other DNA sequences with the same CDR3. The rearrangement links TRBV27 to TRBJ2-5, with a possible D match to TRBD2 (5 bases). The CDR3 covers 11 residues. CDR1 is MNHEY, CDR2 SMNVEV, per germline (reference sequence). The V and J ends lost 5 bases and 5 bases respectively, with 6 bases between them. The CDR3 here is CASSRGETQYF. For the CDR3, the DNA is TGTGCCAGCAGTCGGGGTGAGACCCAGTACTTC.

V usage is TRBV6-5 and J usage is TRBJ1-2; 9 nucleotides match TRBD1. The CDR3 runs to 15 residues. CDR1 and CDR2 from the germline V gene are MNHEY and SVGAGI. The trim removed 2 bases at V and 8 bases at J, leaving 9 bases unmatched. The CDR3 region is CASSYEGQGTGGYTF. CDR3 nucleotides: TGTGCCAGCAGTTACGAAGGACAGGGGACGGGAGGCTACACCTTC.

In this sample, this clone turned up once. V usage is TRBV5-1 and J usage is TRBJ2-7; 10 bases map to TRBD1. CDR1 and CDR2 from the germline V gene are SGHRS and YFSETQ. V gave up 4 bases and J gave up 1 base; unmatched junction bases: 5. This CDR3 region has 15 residues. The CDR3 spells CASSTGTGASYEQYF. CDR3 coding DNA: TGCGCCAGCAGCACCGGGACAGGGGCTTCCTACGAGCAGTACTTC.

The chain employs TRBV9 and TRBJ2-7, with D possibly matching TRBD2 (6 bases). Trimming removed 5 bases from V and 1 base from J, with 16 bases in between. CDR3 length: 15 residues. The germline V gene encodes CDR1 SGDLS and CDR2 YYNGEE. This chain's CDR3 is CASRPPSANSYEQYF. The CDR3, as DNA: TGTGCCAGCAGACCCCCTAGCGCAAATTCCTACGAGCAGTACTTC.

The J gene is TRBJ1-2, the V gene TRBV5-8; TRBD1 matches 10 bases. After removal of 3 bases from V and 3 bases from J, the junction contained 2 bases not matched to a gene. CDR1 is SGHTS and CDR2 is YDEGEE in the germline V gene. The length of the CDR3 is 14 residues. The CDR3 reads CASSSGQGYYGYTF. Here the CDR3 DNA reads TGTGCCAGCAGCTCGGGACAGGGGTACTATGGCTACACCTTC. Looking up the rest from reference TRBV5-8 and TRBJ1-2 gives the full variable domain: EAGVTQSPTHLIKTRGQQATLRCSPISGHTSVYWYQQALGLGLQFLLWYDEGEERNRGNFPPRFSGRQFPNYSSELNVNALELEDSALYLCASSSGQGYYGYTFGSGTRLTVV.

The rearrangement joins TRBV5-1 to TRBJ2-1; possibly TRBD2 for D (6 bases). The CDR3 totals 18 residues. The ends were cut back, 4 bases at V and 6 bases at J, with 26 bases in the middle. The germline CDR1 and CDR2 sequences are SGHRS and YFSETQ. CDR3 residues: CASSPGTGNNKPRNEQFF. CDR3 coding DNA: TGCGCCAGCAGCCCTGGGACTGGCAACAATAAACCACGCAATGAGCAGTTCTTC.

This chain connects TRBV9 to TRBJ1-6; the D gene is possibly TRBD1 (5 bases). The CDR3 sequence is 14 residues long. Germline V gives CDR1 SGDLS, CDR2 YYNGEE. Trimming removed 7 bases at V and 5 bases at J, with 13 bases between. CDR3 sequence reads: CASSSAGNNSPLHF. Here the CDR3 DNA reads TGTGCCAGCTCTTCCGCAGGGAATAATTCACCCCTCCACTTT. The complete variable domain, with remaining parts taken from reference TRBV9 and TRBJ1-6, reads DSGVTQTPKHLITATGQRVTLRCSPRSGDLSVYWYQQSLDQGLQFLIQYYNGEERAKGNILERFSAQQFPDLHSELNLSSLELGDSALYFCASSSAGNNSPLHFGNGTRLTVT.

The V call is TRBV5-1, the J call TRBJ2-1; 8 bases align to TRBD2. Germline V gives CDR1 SGHRS, CDR2 YFSETQ. J was trimmed by 4 bases and V by 0 bases; bases with no gene match: 12. The CDR3 extends over 18 amino acids. The CDR3: CASSLGPSTSGVYNEQFF. The CDR3 region has the DNA TGCGCCAGCAGCTTGGGCCCCTCTACTAGCGGAGTATACAATGAGCAGTTCTTC.

The chain joins TRBV13 to TRBJ2-1; the match to TRBD2 covers 12 bases. The ends lost 5 bases at V and 5 bases at J; junction bases unmatched: 7. Germline-derived CDR1 and CDR2 are PRHDT and FYEKMQ (reference sequence). The CDR3 has 16 amino acids. The CDR3, as DNA: TGTGCCAGCAGCCCGACTGGACTAGCGGGACACAATGAGCAGTTCTTC. Its translation is CASSPTGLAGHNEQFF.

The rearrangement links TRBV19 to TRBJ2-7; 10 bases are shared with TRBD1. This CDR3 contains 16 residues. Germline assignment: CDR1 LNHDA and CDR2 SQIVND (reference sequence). V lost 6 bases, J lost 5 bases, and 13 bases stayed unmatched. Here the CDR3 DNA reads TGTGCCAGTAGCCCGAGCCGGGGACAGGGGCCTGACGAGCAGTACTTC. The encoded protein is CASSPSRGQGPDEQYF.

The chain employs TRBV18 and TRBJ2-7, with 9 bases fitting TRBD1. Germline CDR1 and CDR2: KGHSH and LQKENI. The CDR3 extends over 15 amino acids. The ends lost 2 bases at V and 6 bases at J; junction bases unmatched: 8. CDR3 amino acids: CASSPAGQGMSEQYF. The CDR3, as DNA: TGTGCCAGCTCACCAGCGGGACAGGGCATGAGCGAGCAGTACTTC. Complete variable domain (other parts from reference TRBV18 and TRBJ2-7): NAGVMQNPRHLVRRRGQEARLRCSPMKGHSHVYWYRQLPEEGLKFMVYLQKENIIDESGMPKERFSAEFPKEGPSILRIQQVVRGDSAAYFCASSPAGQGMSEQYFGPGTRLTVT.

In this sample, this clone turned up once. This chain connects TRBV7-9 to TRBJ2-2; 11 positions agree with TRBD2. CDR3 length equals 16 residues. V trimming: 4 bases; J trimming: 3 bases; junction bases outside the gene matches: 4. Per germline, CDR1 SEHNR and CDR2 FQNEAQ (reference sequence). As DNA, the CDR3 is TGTGCCAGCAGCTATAGCGGGGGGGCATACACCGGGGAGCTGTTTTTT. This codes for CASSYSGGAYTGELFF. The complete variable domain, with remaining parts taken from reference TRBV7-9 and TRBJ2-2, reads DTGVSQNPRHKITKRGQNVTFRCDPISEHNRLYWYRQTLGQGPEFLTYFQNEAQLEKSRLLSDRFSAERPKGSFSTLEIQRTEQGDSAMYLCASSYSGGAYTGELFFGEGSRLTVL.

This clone was picked up a small number of times. This rearrangement joins TRBV18 to TRBJ1-1, with D unresolved. This CDR3 contains 13 residues. V was clipped by 3 bases and J by 1 base, with 6 bases between them. The germline V gene has CDR1 KGHSH and CDR2 LQKENI. The CDR3 bases are TGTGCCAGCTCACCTCAAAAGAACACTGAAGCTTTCTTT. Translated: CASSPQKNTEAFF.

In its sample, this clone was seen once. The J gene is TRBJ2-7, the V gene TRBV5-1; perhaps TRBD1 as D (5 bases). Germline lookup yields CDR1 SGHRS and CDR2 YFSETQ. The germline V and J ends were trimmed by 0 bases and 1 base, with 8 bases remaining between them. This CDR3 has 14 amino acids. CDR3 residues: CASSLGQSSYEQYF. The DNA of the CDR3 is TGCGCCAGCAGCTTGGGACAGAGTTCCTACGAGCAGTACTTC.

The chain is built from TRBV13 and TRBJ2-3; possibly TRBD2 for D (6 bases). Deletions cut 3 bases from V and 2 bases from J, with 12 bases between. There are 15 residues in the CDR3. Germline assignment: CDR1 PRHDT and CDR2 FYEKMQ (reference sequence). DNA for the CDR3: TGTGCCAGCAGCTTCAGTTGGGGGGACACAGATACGCAGTATTTT. Translated, it gives CASSFSWGDTDTQYF. Based on the CDR3 plus reference TRBV13 and TRBJ2-3, the full variable domain is AAGVIQSPRHLIKEKRETATLKCYPIPRHDTVYWYQQGPGQDPQFLISFYEKMQSDKGSIPDRFSAQQFSDYHSELNMSSLELGDSALYFCASSFSWGDTDTQYFGPGTRLTVL.

The chain carries TRBV30 and TRBJ2-7; 7 bases map to TRBD1. Germline CDR1 and CDR2: GTSNPN and SVGIG (reference sequence). The CDR3 has 14 amino acids. Trimming at V came to 3 bases and at J to 4 bases, leaving 9 bases not matched to a gene. DNA for the CDR3: TGTGCCTGGAGCCTCGACAGGGTTCTTTACGAGCAGTACTTC. This sequence encodes CAWSLDRVLYEQYF.

The chain uses TRBV7-9 and TRBJ2-7, with 7 bases that match TRBD1. Germline V gives CDR1 SEHNR, CDR2 FQNEAQ (reference sequence). CDR3 length equals 14 residues. The junction had 3 bases not matched to a gene; V was cut back by 3 bases and J by 1 base. CDR3 nucleotides: TGTGCCAGCAGCTTCGGGACAGCTTCCTACGAGCAGTACTTC. Protein sequence: CASSFGTASYEQYF.

V is TRBV30 and J is TRBJ2-3; D is possibly TRBD1 (7 bases). Germline-derived CDR1 and CDR2 are GTSNPN and SVGIG (reference sequence). This CDR3 is built from 13 residues. V lost 0 bases and J lost 9, with 13 bases in between. CDR3 residues: CAWSVLGGQTQYF. The CDR3 DNA follows: TGTGCCTGGAGTGTACTGGGGGGACAGACGCAGTATTTT.

The chain uses TRBV4-2 and TRBJ1-6, with D uncertain. This CDR3 is built from 16 residues. V dropped 3 bases and J dropped 9 bases, with 18 bases sitting between them. Germline V gene data show CDR1 as LGHNA and CDR2 as YNFKEQ. The CDR3 DNA reads TGTGCCAGCAGCCAGCCCCGCTCCAGGCAGAGTTCACCCCTCCACTTT. Protein: CASSQPRSRQSSPLHF.

The chain employs TRBV6-4 and TRBJ2-7; no reliable D call. Deletions cut 0 bases from V and 10 bases from J, with 13 bases between. CDR3 length equals 13 residues. Germline V gives CDR1 MRHNA, CDR2 SNTAGT. CDR3 residues: CASSDSAASPQYF. CDR3 DNA sequence: TGTGCCAGCAGTGACTCGGCGGCTAGTCCACAGTACTTC.

This clone was found once. The chain joins TRBV6-1 to TRBJ2-7, with D possibly matching TRBD2 (5 bases). Germline V lookup: CDR1 MNHNS, CDR2 SASEGT. The V end was cut by 5 bases, the J end by 5 bases, with 19 bases between. The CDR3 has 15 residues. The CDR3 is CASSLTLGLPNEQYF. CDR3 in DNA: TGTGCCAGCAGTTTAACCCTCGGACTCCCGAACGAGCAGTACTTC.

This chain links TRBV7-9 with TRBJ2-5; 9 positions match TRBD2. The CDR3 runs 16 residues. The V gene end was trimmed by 4 bases and the J gene end by 5 bases; junction bases not matched to a gene: 11. Germline V gene data show CDR1 as SEHNR and CDR2 as FQNEAQ (reference sequence). CDR3 coding DNA: TGTGCCAGCAGCTCCCACTTAGCGGGAGACCGGGAGACCCAGTACTTC. This translates into CASSSHLAGDRETQYF.

The rearrangement uses TRBV25-1 and TRBJ2-5; D not certain. The J call is doubtful: the DNA matches TRBJ2-7 better. Germline CDR1 reads MGHDK; CDR2 reads SYGVNS. CDR3 length: 10 amino acids. CDR3 coding DNA: TGTGCCAGCAGTGACCACGAGCAGTACTTC. Translating it yields CASSDHEQYF.